The T cell receptor (beta chain) under discussion was sequenced for a study of shared clonotypes between healthy human individuals. The V gene lost 3 bases and the J gene lost 7 bases, with 10 bases spanning the gap. CDR1 SEHNR and CDR2 FQNEAQ come from the germline V gene (reference sequence). This CDR3 region has 12 residues. Profiled with immunoSEQ multiplex PCR; TCRdb holds only in-frame clones, not every one. The table lists over 1.5 million clones, 98% of them singletons. Turning to this clone: Antigen unknown.

Study-level results: Memory subsets generally showed smaller estimated richness than naive subsets did.

Caucasian adults residing in Nashville, Tennessee made up all the donors. The chain recombines TRBV7-9 with TRBJ2-7; D is unclear. This sequence originates from a man aged 25 to 45 in good health. Sequenced input: naive CD4+ T cells sorted from blood. Subset: CD45RA+ positively selected. The CDR3 sequence is CASSFLGSEQYF. The CDR3 DNA is TGTGCCAGCAGCTTTCTCGGTTCAGAGCAGTACTTC.